This T cell receptor beta chain originates from a study of beta chain features in type 1 diabetes (dated by TCRdb to about 2018). About the study as a whole: Mean age, gender distribution, total cell number and subset yield were not different between patients and healthy donors. A total of 90 million to 120 million sorted cells were examined across all samples, and a strong correlation was observed between cell number per subset and RNA yield. In the study, TCRB repertoires of sorted circulating CD4+ T cell subsets from recently diagnosed type 1 diabetes patients were compared with those of matched healthy donors. Regulatory and stem cell-like memory subsets were obtained from only 8 patients and about eight healthy donors, while naive and central memory subsets were obtained from all 30 or so donors.

The entire isolated RNA was reverse transcribed using the High Capacity cDNA Reverse Transcription Kit, and thus expressed TCRB transcripts were sequenced. Naive, central memory and regulatory T cell samples underwent deep immunoSEQ sequencing, averaging around 3.7 million total reads per sample. After sorted cells were lysed in RLT buffer, RNA was extracted with DNase-treated RNeasy Micro or Mini kits, with the choice depending on cell number. Each cell subset was processed separately to prevent cross-contamination, with patient and healthy donor samples processed together. The immunoSEQ multiplex PCR was used to amplify TCRB sequences from cDNA, generating 87-bp fragments that spanned the CDR3 region. The amplicons were sequenced using the Illumina HiSeq platform. On the study's bioinformatics: PCR bias was computationally corrected using synthetic template baselines, reads within Hamming distance 2 were collapsed, and singletons that could not be merged were discarded. Reads were aligned to IMGT to assign V, D and J genes, CDR3 length, and insertions or deletions at six rearrangement sites. Within each subset, clonotype counts were normalized to the number of sorted cells before true diversity and Gini coefficients were calculated with the tcR R package. Repertoire sharing was quantified using the overlap coefficient calculated on TCRB nucleotide sequences. Out-of-frame TCRB sequences from naive cells were analyzed as a proxy for the pre-selection repertoire. TCRdb stores this immuneACCESS table with in-frame sequences only. Part of the clones is absent; in the studies checked, under half of the shortfall reflects unresolved V genes, and no reason is known for the rest. V and J calls and clone size are those listed in that table; D and trimming were worked out from the DNA. This sample is represented by roughly 250,000 clones; roughly 22% of them were singletons. About 0.028% of the sample rests with the top ten.

Study-wide findings and limitations: PCR may preferentially amplify shorter templates, but because patient and control samples were amplified and corrected together, any resulting skew would affect both groups equally. At VDJ recombination sites, patients with type 1 diabetes made fewer insertions and deleted more nucleotides, a pattern implying thymic rearrangement abnormalities. Sequencing cDNA rather than genomic DNA could over-represent highly expressing activated cells, although activation and CD3 levels did not differ between groups. A moderate but significant shortening of TCRB CDR3 length was observed in type 1 diabetes patients in all four CD4+ subsets. Naive, central memory and regulatory TCRB repertoires appeared to be more alike among patients than among healthy donors. HLA sub-analyses involved small numbers of individuals, so any influence of HLA type on TCRB rearrangement remained unresolved.

The CDR3 holds 13 amino acids from the cysteine to the phenylalanine. CDR3 DNA is the only sequence kept; it has 39 bases, read in frame from the first base. CDR1 and CDR2 were assigned from the germline V gene as SNHLY and FYNNEI. Between the V and J ends, shortened by 3 bases and 4 bases respectively, the junction contains 9 bases. From each donor, a single peripheral blood sample of around 120 mL on average was drawn into heparinised tubes. A BD FACSAria II and a panel including CD45RO, CCR7, CD25, CD127, CD95 and CD27 were used to sort naive, central memory, regulatory and stem cell-like memory CD4+ T cells. Purity was above 95% for every sorted population. PBMCs were isolated immediately by Lymphoprep density gradient centrifugation and stained directly without culture. Samples were stained and sorted in pairs, with one healthy donor and one patient per experiment, so that batch effects were minimized.

Points on this clone: Its cognate antigen has yet to be identified. The input lacks base qualities; no much larger clone sits a single base away.

Specimen: naive CD4+ T cells from blood. In light of the paper, this sample's cell subset or site label describes: true naive CD4+ T cells. The receptor comes from a woman aged 40 to 55 with type 1 diabetes. The V and J genes are TRBV2 and TRBJ1-2; a tentative D call is TRBD1 (5 bases match). CDR3 sequence: CASSDQGGYGYTF. The nucleotide sequence reads as follows: TGTGCCAGCAGTGATCAGGGAGGCTATGGCTACACCTTC.